Listed below are T cell receptor beta chains from one sample, sequenced in a study of OX40 agonist ivuxolimab in advanced cancers. Profiled with immunoSEQ multiplex PCR; TCRdb holds only in-frame clones, not every one. This table has about 100,000 clones, about 91% appearing once. The sequences come from CD4+ or CD8+ T cells sorted from blood, collected in a trial of the OX40 agonist ivuxolimab. Receptor source: an adult with an advanced solid tumor such as melanoma, head and neck, liver or kidney cancer. Both conserved end residues are part of each CDR3. The D gene is left open where the match is weak. Expanded clones get a size class; other rows say once, few or many, or leave the size out.

V gene: TRBV29-1
J gene: TRBJ1-4
D gene: NA
clone size: NA
CDR3 length: 14
CDR3 protein: CSVAVGFPNEKLFF
CDR3 DNA: TGCAGCGTTGCTGTGGGCTTCCCTAATGAAAAACTGTTTTTT

V gene: TRBV7-2
J gene: TRBJ2-1
D gene: NA
clone size: NA
CDR3 length: 12
CDR3 protein: CASSLPPAVQFF
CDR3 DNA: TGTGCCAGCAGTCTACCCCCCGCGGTGCAGTTCTTC

V gene: TRBV5-1
J gene: TRBJ2-7
D gene: TRBD2
clone size: NA
CDR3 length: 14
CDR3 protein: CASSRREGAYEQYF
CDR3 DNA: TGCGCCAGCAGCAGGCGGGAGGGCGCCTACGAGCAGTACTTC

V gene: TRBV16
J gene: TRBJ2-7
D gene: NA
clone size: NA
CDR3 length: 16
CDR3 protein: CASSQSAREIAHEQYF
CDR3 DNA: TGTGCCAGCAGCCAATCGGCCAGGGAGATTGCCCACGAGCAGTACTTC

V gene: TRBV18
J gene: TRBJ1-5
D gene: NA
clone size: few
CDR3 length: 20
CDR3 protein: CASSPLAVTAARGQGQPQHF
CDR3 DNA: TGTGCCAGCTCACCACTTGCGGTAACGGCGGCGCGGGGGCAAGGTCAGCCCCAGCATTTT

V gene: TRBV29-1
J gene: TRBJ2-7
D gene: TRBD1
clone size: NA
CDR3 length: 15
CDR3 protein: CSVRQGNRVSYEQYF
CDR3 DNA: TGCAGCGTTCGACAGGGGAATAGGGTTTCCTACGAGCAGTACTTC

V gene: TRBV9
J gene: TRBJ2-1
D gene: NA
clone size: NA
CDR3 length: 13
CDR3 protein: CASSPSSYNEQFF
CDR3 DNA: TGTGCCAGCAGCCCAAGCTCCTACAATGAGCAGTTCTTC

V gene: TRBV6-1
J gene: TRBJ2-7
D gene: NA
clone size: NA
CDR3 length: 19
CDR3 protein: CASSEARGYSAGHSYEQYF
CDR3 DNA: TGTGCCAGCAGTGAAGCGAGGGGGTATTCGGCGGGTCACTCCTACGAGCAGTACTTC

V gene: TRBV9
J gene: TRBJ2-5
D gene: NA
clone size: NA
CDR3 length: 14
CDR3 protein: CASSASAGGETQYF
CDR3 DNA: TGTGCCAGCAGCGCCAGCGCAGGAGGAGAGACCCAGTACTTC

V gene: TRBV15
J gene: TRBJ2-2
D gene: TRBD2
clone size: NA
CDR3 length: 19
CDR3 protein: CATSRDYGSGSGNTGELFF
CDR3 DNA: TGTGCCACCAGCAGAGATTATGGTAGCGGGAGTGGGAACACCGGGGAGCTGTTTTTT

V gene: TRBV28
J gene: TRBJ2-7
D gene: NA
clone size: NA
CDR3 length: 15
CDR3 protein: CASRPPGDHPYEQYF
CDR3 DNA: TGTGCCAGCAGGCCGCCAGGGGACCACCCCTACGAGCAGTACTTC

V gene: TRBV20-1
J gene: TRBJ2-7
D gene: TRBD2
clone size: NA
CDR3 length: 11
CDR3 protein: CSALAGQEQYF
CDR3 DNA: TGCAGTGCTCTAGCGGGGCAAGAGCAGTACTTC

V gene: TRBV6-1
J gene: TRBJ1-2
D gene: TRBD1
clone size: NA
CDR3 length: 13
CDR3 protein: CASTRDSPYGYTF
CDR3 DNA: TGTGCCAGCACCCGGGACAGCCCCTATGGCTACACCTTC

V gene: TRBV6-6
J gene: TRBJ2-1
D gene: TRBD1
clone size: few
CDR3 length: 13
CDR3 protein: CATLGTANNEQFF
CDR3 DNA: TGTGCCACCTTGGGGACAGCAAACAATGAGCAGTTCTTC

V gene: TRBV5-1
J gene: TRBJ1-2
D gene: NA
clone size: NA
CDR3 length: 14
CDR3 protein: CASSEGTSNYGYTF
CDR3 DNA: TGCGCCAGCAGCGAGGGGACATCTAACTATGGCTACACCTTC

V gene: TRBV18
J gene: TRBJ2-5
D gene: TRBD2
clone size: NA
CDR3 length: 16
CDR3 protein: CASSPPVGGSQETQYF
CDR3 DNA: TGTGCCAGCTCACCACCGGTGGGCGGGAGCCAAGAGACCCAGTACTTC

V gene: TRBV20-1
J gene: TRBJ2-5
D gene: NA
clone size: NA
CDR3 length: 10
CDR3 protein: CSAAQETQYF
CDR3 DNA: TGCAGTGCAGCACAAGAGACCCAGTACTTC

V gene: TRBV6-1
J gene: TRBJ2-2
D gene: NA
clone size: NA
CDR3 length: 12
CDR3 protein: CASRGYTGELFF
CDR3 DNA: TGTGCCAGCAGGGGCTACACCGGGGAGCTGTTTTTT

V gene: TRBV6-6
J gene: TRBJ2-2
D gene: NA
clone size: once
CDR3 length: 12
CDR3 protein: CASSYFAGELFF
CDR3 DNA: TGTGCCAGCAGTTACTTTGCCGGGGAGCTGTTTTTT

V gene: TRBV18
J gene: TRBJ2-2
D gene: TRBD1
clone size: NA
CDR3 length: 14
CDR3 protein: CASSPGQGIGELFF
CDR3 DNA: TGTGCCAGCTCACCGGGACAGGGCATCGGGGAGCTGTTTTTT

V gene: TRBV30
J gene: TRBJ1-2
D gene: NA
clone size: once
CDR3 length: 15
CDR3 protein: CAWSVKARDNYGYTF
CDR3 DNA: TGTGCCTGGAGTGTTAAGGCCAGGGACAACTATGGCTACACCTTC

V gene: TRBV15
J gene: TRBJ2-1
D gene: TRBD2
clone size: NA
CDR3 length: 15
CDR3 protein: CATSRGGGGYNEQFF
CDR3 DNA: TGTGCCACCAGCAGAGGCGGGGGGGGATACAATGAGCAGTTCTTC

V gene: TRBV5-6
J gene: TRBJ1-1
D gene: NA
clone size: few
CDR3 length: 14
CDR3 protein: CASSLYQGNTEAFF
CDR3 DNA: TGTGCCAGCAGCTTGTATCAGGGGAACACTGAAGCTTTCTTT

V gene: TRBV9
J gene: TRBJ2-2
D gene: TRBD1
clone size: NA
CDR3 length: 19
CDR3 protein: CASSVTPLGQGVYTGELFF
CDR3 DNA: TGTGCCAGCAGCGTAACCCCTCTGGGACAGGGGGTATACACCGGGGAGCTGTTTTTT

V gene: TRBV30
J gene: TRBJ2-1
D gene: TRBD2
clone size: NA
CDR3 length: 15
CDR3 protein: CAWSVRGGGPNEQFF
CDR3 DNA: TGTGCCTGGAGTGTACGCGGGGGGGGGCCCAATGAGCAGTTCTTC

V gene: TRBV7-6
J gene: TRBJ2-7
D gene: TRBD1
clone size: NA
CDR3 length: 13
CDR3 protein: CASSATGAYEQYF
CDR3 DNA: TGTGCCAGCAGCGCTACAGGGGCCTACGAGCAGTACTTC

V gene: TRBV9
J gene: TRBJ1-6
D gene: NA
clone size: once
CDR3 length: 20
CDR3 protein: CASSGGPGASSDATLGGIHF
CDR3 DNA: TGTGCCAGCAGCGGAGGGCCCGGGGCCAGTTCTGACGCAACATTGGGGGGAATCCACTTT

V gene: TRBV6-1
J gene: TRBJ1-6
D gene: TRBD1
clone size: NA
CDR3 length: 14
CDR3 protein: CASSVGQGDSPLHF
CDR3 DNA: TGTGCCAGCAGTGTGGGACAGGGAGATTCACCCCTCCACTTT

V gene: TRBV2
J gene: TRBJ1-3
D gene: TRBD1
clone size: NA
CDR3 length: 14
CDR3 protein: CASSGTGIGNTIYF
CDR3 DNA: TGTGCCAGCAGTGGGACAGGGATAGGAAACACCATATATTTT

V gene: TRBV28
J gene: TRBJ2-7
D gene: NA
clone size: NA
CDR3 length: 15
CDR3 protein: CASSFSQIPSYEQYF
CDR3 DNA: TGTGCCAGCAGTTTTTCCCAGATTCCGAGCTACGAGCAGTACTTC

V gene: TRBV7-9
J gene: TRBJ2-1
D gene: TRBD2
clone size: once
CDR3 length: 16
CDR3 protein: CASSSVGGLASDEQFF
CDR3 DNA: TGTGCCAGCAGCTCCGTCGGGGGACTAGCAAGCGATGAGCAGTTCTTC

V gene: TRBV6-5
J gene: TRBJ1-5
D gene: NA
clone size: NA
CDR3 length: 12
CDR3 protein: CASSYPDGPQHF
CDR3 DNA: TGTGCCAGCAGTTACCCAGACGGTCCCCAGCATTTT

V gene: TRBV6-5
J gene: TRBJ2-2
D gene: TRBD2
clone size: NA
CDR3 length: 15
CDR3 protein: CASSQTSGGAGELFF
CDR3 DNA: TGTGCCAGCAGCCAGACTAGCGGGGGGGCCGGGGAGCTGTTTTTT

V gene: TRBV27
J gene: TRBJ1-6
D gene: NA
clone size: few
CDR3 length: 12
CDR3 protein: CASSLRGGTLHF
CDR3 DNA: TGTGCCAGCAGTTTGAGGGGTGGGACCCTCCACTTT

V gene: TRBV4-1
J gene: TRBJ1-2
D gene: NA
clone size: few
CDR3 length: 17
CDR3 protein: CASSQGGRGRSDYGYTF
CDR3 DNA: TGCGCCAGCAGCCAAGGGGGTCGGGGGCGATCGGACTATGGCTACACCTTC

V gene: TRBV11-2
J gene: TRBJ1-2
D gene: NA
clone size: NA
CDR3 length: 14
CDR3 protein: CASSLDLGRYGYTF
CDR3 DNA: TGTGCCAGCAGCTTAGATCTAGGGAGATATGGCTACACCTTC

V gene: TRBV27
J gene: TRBJ1-1
D gene: NA
clone size: NA
CDR3 length: 14
CDR3 protein: CASSWSGPSTEAFF
CDR3 DNA: TGTGCCAGCAGTTGGTCCGGACCGAGCACTGAAGCTTTCTTT

V gene: TRBV5-1
J gene: TRBJ2-7
D gene: NA
clone size: once
CDR3 length: 17
CDR3 protein: CASSYGLGASSSYEQYF
CDR3 DNA: TGCGCCAGCAGCTACGGTCTTGGAGCGAGTAGCTCCTACGAGCAGTACTTC

V gene: TRBV7-3
J gene: TRBJ1-1
D gene: TRBD1
clone size: NA
CDR3 length: 14
CDR3 protein: CASSLKGTGSEAFF
CDR3 DNA: TGTGCCAGCAGCCTCAAAGGGACAGGGTCTGAAGCTTTCTTT

V gene: TRBV4-1
J gene: TRBJ1-2
D gene: TRBD1
clone size: NA
CDR3 length: 15
CDR3 protein: CASSQDGTGVFGYTF
CDR3 DNA: TGCGCCAGCAGCCAAGATGGGACAGGGGTCTTTGGCTACACCTTC

V gene: TRBV7-8
J gene: TRBJ2-7
D gene: NA
clone size: NA
CDR3 length: 11
CDR3 protein: CASSLYYEQYF
CDR3 DNA: TGTGCCAGCAGCTTATACTACGAGCAGTACTTC

V gene: TRBV5-1
J gene: TRBJ2-2
D gene: NA
clone size: NA
CDR3 length: 14
CDR3 protein: CASSLSQGTGELFF
CDR3 DNA: TGCGCCAGCAGCTTGTCGCAGGGCACCGGGGAGCTGTTTTTT

V gene: TRBV2
J gene: TRBJ2-5
D gene: TRBD2
clone size: NA
CDR3 length: 15
CDR3 protein: CASSVEGLASETQYF
CDR3 DNA: TGTGCCAGCAGTGTTGAGGGACTAGCGTCAGAGACCCAGTACTTC

V gene: TRBV18
J gene: TRBJ1-5
D gene: TRBD1
clone size: few
CDR3 length: 16
CDR3 protein: CASSPPGQGEDQPQHF
CDR3 DNA: TGTGCCAGCTCACCGCCCGGACAGGGAGAGGATCAGCCCCAGCATTTT

V gene: TRBV5-1
J gene: TRBJ2-1
D gene: TRBD2
clone size: NA
CDR3 length: 14
CDR3 protein: CASNSGRPYNEQFF
CDR3 DNA: TGCGCCAGCAACAGCGGGAGGCCATACAATGAGCAGTTCTTC

V gene: TRBV6-1
J gene: TRBJ1-2
D gene: TRBD1
clone size: NA
CDR3 length: 13
CDR3 protein: CASTRGRDYGYTF
CDR3 DNA: TGTGCCAGCACCAGGGGGCGCGATTATGGCTACACCTTC

V gene: TRBV18
J gene: TRBJ2-1
D gene: NA
clone size: NA
CDR3 length: 14
CDR3 protein: CASSPRMDYNEQFF
CDR3 DNA: TGTGCCAGCTCACCAAGAATGGACTACAATGAGCAGTTCTTC

V gene: TRBV30
J gene: TRBJ1-6
D gene: NA
clone size: NA
CDR3 length: 13
CDR3 protein: CAWMRQDNSPLHF
CDR3 DNA: TGTGCCTGGATGCGTCAGGATAATTCACCCCTCCACTTT

V gene: TRBV28
J gene: TRBJ1-1
D gene: NA
clone size: NA
CDR3 length: 11
CDR3 protein: CASSFPFGAFF
CDR3 DNA: TGTGCCAGCAGTTTTCCATTTGGAGCTTTCTTT

V gene: TRBV6-1
J gene: TRBJ1-5
D gene: NA
clone size: NA
CDR3 length: 15
CDR3 protein: CASSEARVLGQPQHF
CDR3 DNA: TGTGCCAGCAGTGAAGCCCGGGTATTGGGTCAGCCCCAGCATTTT

V gene: TRBV27
J gene: TRBJ2-7
D gene: TRBD1
clone size: NA
CDR3 length: 12
CDR3 protein: CASGDRAHEQYF
CDR3 DNA: TGTGCCAGCGGCGACAGGGCCCACGAGCAGTACTTC

V gene: TRBV6-6
J gene: TRBJ2-5
D gene: TRBD1
clone size: NA
CDR3 length: 13
CDR3 protein: CASRGQGQETQYF
CDR3 DNA: TGTGCCAGCAGGGGACAGGGTCAAGAGACCCAGTACTTC